This is a list of T cell receptor beta chains from one sample in a study of early T cells in non-severe SARS-CoV-2 infection. TCRdb analysed the 5' RACE reads with MiXCR anew, one entry per CDR3 protein. The data contain approximately 35,000 distinct CDR3 sequences, 5.5% to 6% of them singletons. Sequencing was done on a sample of whole blood. Receptors were obtained from an adult who was a healthcare worker with PCR-confirmed SARS-CoV-2 infection or an uninfected control (not recorded which). Both conserved end residues are part of each CDR3. D genes are given only for firm matches. Expanded clones get a size class; other rows say once, few or many, or leave the size out.

j_gene | d_gene | v_gene | abundance | CDR3nt | CDR3aa
TRBJ2-7 | TRBD2 | TRBV28 | many | TGTGCCAGCAGTTTCTCTAGCGGGGGGGCCGCCTACGAGCAGTACTTC | CASSFSSGGAAYEQYF
TRBJ2-3 | NA | TRBV10-3 | NA | TGTGCCATTTCTAGCGTATATAGCACAGATACGCAGTATTTT | CAISSVYSTDTQYF
TRBJ2-7 | NA | TRBV9 | many | TGTGCCAGCAGCTCGGACACTGCCTACGAGCAGTACTTC | CASSSDTAYEQYF
TRBJ2-7 | NA | TRBV12-5 | many | TGTGCTAGTGGCAGGGGTCCACCTCCCTACGAGCAGTACTTC | CASGRGPPPYEQYF
TRBJ1-3 | NA | TRBV11-2 | many | TGTGCCAGCAGCCTCGAGACCCTCTCTGGAAACACCATATATTTT | CASSLETLSGNTIYF
TRBJ2-6 | TRBD2 | TRBV9 | many | TGTGCCAGCAGCGTTTCTAGCGGGGGAACTGGGGCCAACGTCCTGACTTTC | CASSVSSGGTGANVLTF
TRBJ2-1 | TRBD2 | TRBV9 | NA | TGTGCCAGCAGCAGCGGGGGCACCTACAATGAGCAGTTCTTC | CASSSGGTYNEQFF
TRBJ1-1 | NA | TRBV5-6 | NA | TGTGCCAGCAGCTTACAGGGAGGAAACACTGAAGCTTTCTTT | CASSLQGGNTEAFF
TRBJ2-6 | NA | TRBV30 | many | TGTGCCTGGAGTGTCTCTTTTCTCGACGTCCTGACTTTC | CAWSVSFLDVLTF
TRBJ2-3 | TRBD2 | TRBV27 | many | TGTGCCAGCAGTTTTCACGGTAGCGGGGGGGATCGCGATACGCAGTATTTT | CASSFHGSGGDRDTQYF
TRBJ2-1 | TRBD2 | TRBV6-1 | few | TGTGCCAGCAGTGAACTAGCGGGGGGGTACAATGAGCAGTTCTTC | CASSELAGGYNEQFF
TRBJ1-4 | NA | TRBV7-9 | many | TGTGCCAGCAGCTTAGCTGAAACAACTAATGAAAAACTGTTTTTT | CASSLAETTNEKLFF
TRBJ1-1 | NA | TRBV6-1 | many | TGTGCCAGCAGTGAATATTACACTGAAGCTTTCTTT | CASSEYYTEAFF
TRBJ2-1 | NA | TRBV7-6 | NA | TGTGCCAGCAGCTTCTCGGCAGGGGGGTCCTACAATGAGCAGTTCTTC | CASSFSAGGSYNEQFF
TRBJ1-2 | NA | TRBV21-1 | many | TGTGCCAGCAGCCAGTGTGACACCTATGGCTACACCTTC | CASSQCDTYGYTF
TRBJ2-1 | NA | TRBV4-1 | many | TGCGCCAGCAGCCAAGATTCAGCAGAGGGCTACAATGAGCAGTTCTTC | CASSQDSAEGYNEQFF
TRBJ2-2 | TRBD1 | TRBV18 | many | TGTGCCAGCTCACCACTCACAGGGGGCACCGGGGAGCTGTTTTTT | CASSPLTGGTGELFF
TRBJ1-5 | NA | TRBV20-1 | many | TGCAGTGCTAGAAGGACACAAAATCAGCCCCAGCATTTT | CSARRTQNQPQHF
TRBJ2-1 | TRBD1 | TRBV6-5 | NA | TGTGCCAGCAGTTCGGACCGGGACAGGGGGCGCAATGAGCAGTTCTTC | CASSSDRDRGRNEQFF
TRBJ1-1 | NA | TRBV29-1 | few | TGCAGCGTCCTAGCAGGGATGAACACTGAAGCTTTCTTT | CSVLAGMNTEAFF
TRBJ2-7 | TRBD1 | TRBV28 | many | TGTGCCAGCAGTTTAACCCCGGGACAGGGATCCTACGAGCAGTACTTC | CASSLTPGQGSYEQYF
TRBJ2-7 | NA | TRBV29-1 | NA | TGCAGCGTTAATAGGGGTTACGAGCAGTACTTC | CSVNRGYEQYF
TRBJ1-5 | NA | TRBV6-1 | many | TGTGCCAGCAGTGAAAAATGGACAGTCAATCAGCCCCAGCATTTT | CASSEKWTVNQPQHF
TRBJ2-1 | TRBD2 | TRBV5-1 | many | TGCGCCAGCAGCGGACTAGCGGCCCACAATGAGCAGTTCTTC | CASSGLAAHNEQFF
TRBJ1-3 | NA | TRBV6-6 | few | TGTGCCAGCATCCAGGGACCTCTCTCTGGAAACACCATATATTTT | CASIQGPLSGNTIYF
TRBJ2-1 | TRBD2 | TRBV20-1 | few | TGCAGTGCTATCCAACTAGCGCGAGTCTACAATGAGCAGTTCTTC | CSAIQLARVYNEQFF